The rows below give T cell receptor beta chains drawn from one sample of a study of shared clonotypes between healthy human individuals. TCRdb's table, derived via immunoSEQ multiplex PCR, lists solely in-frame clones and lacks some. The table shows approximately 2.1 million clones, with 85% to 95% occurring only once. The material sequenced was naive CD4+ T cells from PBMCs. These receptors were obtained from a man aged 18 to 30 in good health. Some clones in this sample may be carry-over from other donors' samples. Both conserved end residues are part of each CDR3. The D gene is left open where the match is weak. Expanded clones are given a class, and other clones once, few, many or no size at all.

D gene	V gene	clone size	J gene	CDR3 DNA	CDR3 protein
NA	TRBV4-1	NA	TRBJ2-2	TGCGCCAGCAGCCAACCCCTTCACACCGGGGAGCTGTTTTTT	CASSQPLHTGELFF
NA	TRBV7-7	NA	TRBJ2-5	TGTGCCAGCAGCTTATCGGAGGGGGCCTGGGAGACCCAGTACTTC	CASSLSEGAWETQYF
TRBD1	TRBV19	once	TRBJ2-2	TGTGCCAGTAGTACCCTTACAGGGGTCCCGAACACCGGGGAGCTGTTTTTT	CASSTLTGVPNTGELFF
NA	TRBV5-6	NA	TRBJ2-2	TGTGCCAGCAGCTCGCAAACCGGGGAGCTGTTTTTT	CASSSQTGELFF
NA	TRBV5-6	NA	TRBJ1-1	TGTGCCAGCAGCACCTGCCGCCAGGGGAGTTTTTGTGACACTGAAGCTTTCTTT	CASSTCRQGSFCDTEAFF
NA	TRBV4-2	NA	TRBJ2-2	TGTGCCAGCAGCCAAGCCAGGGGAGGGTTTCGAGTTCCCGGGGAGCTGTTTTTT	CASSQARGGFRVPGELFF
NA	TRBV2	NA	TRBJ2-7	TGTGCCAGCAGTGAATTTCCCGCTTACGAGCAGTACTTC	CASSEFPAYEQYF
TRBD1	TRBV2	NA	TRBJ2-1	TGTGCCAGCAGCGGACAGGGAGGTACTGAGCAGTTCTTC	CASSGQGGTEQFF
TRBD1	TRBV5-4	NA	TRBJ1-4	TGTGCCAGCAGCGCCCGGGACAGTGAAAAACTGTTTTTT	CASSARDSEKLFF
TRBD1	TRBV30	NA	TRBJ1-4	TGTGCCTGGAGCAGGACAGGGTTGGCGACTAATGAAAAACTGTTTTTT	CAWSRTGLATNEKLFF
TRBD1	TRBV28	NA	TRBJ2-3	TGTGCCAGCAGCCATCGACAGGGGACAGATACGCAGTATTTT	CASSHRQGTDTQYF
NA	TRBV9	NA	TRBJ2-6	TGTGCCAGCAGCGCCCAGACAGGTCCTGGGGCCAACGTCCTGACTTTC	CASSAQTGPGANVLTF
NA	TRBV6-1	NA	TRBJ1-3	TGTGCCAGCTTTAAGGACTCTGGAAACACCATATATTTT	CASFKDSGNTIYF
NA	TRBV28	NA	TRBJ2-2	TGTGCCAGCAGTTCCCCGGTGAGGGACACCGGGGAGCTGTTTTTT	CASSSPVRDTGELFF
TRBD2	TRBV4-1	NA	TRBJ2-4	TGCGCCAGCAGCCATGGACTAGCGGGGACCTTAGCCAAAAACATTCAGTACTTC	CASSHGLAGTLAKNIQYF
NA	TRBV28	NA	TRBJ1-5	TGTGCCAGCAACATAAATAGCAATCAGCCCCAGCATTTT	CASNINSNQPQHF
TRBD2	TRBV10-3	NA	TRBJ2-7	TGTGCCATCAGTACTAGCGCGGTCCCCTACGAGCAGTACTTC	CAISTSAVPYEQYF
TRBD2	TRBV28	once	TRBJ2-1	TGTGCCAGCAGCCTCAGTGGGGCGGGAGAGGGCAATGAGCAGTTCTTC	CASSLSGAGEGNEQFF
NA	TRBV7-2	NA	TRBJ2-1	TGTGCCAGCAGCTTAAGGCAAATCCAATACAATGAGCAGTTCTTC	CASSLRQIQYNEQFF
NA	TRBV19	NA	TRBJ1-6	TGTGCCAGCCGGGAGGCAGGGATATCACCCCTCCACTTT	CASREAGISPLHF